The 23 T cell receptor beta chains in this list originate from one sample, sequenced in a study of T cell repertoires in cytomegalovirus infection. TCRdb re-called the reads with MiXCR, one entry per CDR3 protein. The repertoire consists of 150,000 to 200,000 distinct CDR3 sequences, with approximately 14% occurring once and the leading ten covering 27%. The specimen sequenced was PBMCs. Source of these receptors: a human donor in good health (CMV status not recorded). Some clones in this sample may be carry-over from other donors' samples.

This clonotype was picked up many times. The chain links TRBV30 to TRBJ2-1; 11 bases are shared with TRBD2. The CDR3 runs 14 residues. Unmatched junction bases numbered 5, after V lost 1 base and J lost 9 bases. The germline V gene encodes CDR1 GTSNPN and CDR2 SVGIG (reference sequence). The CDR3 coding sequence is TGTGCCTGGAGTGGCCTAGCGGGAGGTAGTGAGCAGTTCTTC. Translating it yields CAWSGLAGGSEQFF.

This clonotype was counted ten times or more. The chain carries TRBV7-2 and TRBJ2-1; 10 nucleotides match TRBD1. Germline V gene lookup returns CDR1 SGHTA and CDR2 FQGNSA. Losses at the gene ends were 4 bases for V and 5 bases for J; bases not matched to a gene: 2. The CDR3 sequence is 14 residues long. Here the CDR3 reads CASSWDRGNNEQFF. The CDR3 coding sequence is TGTGCCAGCAGCTGGGACAGGGGTAACAATGAGCAGTTCTTC.

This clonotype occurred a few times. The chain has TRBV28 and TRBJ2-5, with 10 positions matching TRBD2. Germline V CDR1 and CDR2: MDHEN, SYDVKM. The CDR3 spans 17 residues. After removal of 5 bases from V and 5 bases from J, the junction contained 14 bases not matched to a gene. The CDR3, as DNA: TGTGCCAGCAGTCCCCCAGCGGGAGGGCCGAGATGGGAGACCCAGTACTTC. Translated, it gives CASSPPAGGPRWETQYF.

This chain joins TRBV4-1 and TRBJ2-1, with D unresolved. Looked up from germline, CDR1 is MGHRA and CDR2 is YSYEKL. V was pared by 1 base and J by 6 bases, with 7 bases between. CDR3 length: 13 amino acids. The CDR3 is CASSQAYPNEQFF. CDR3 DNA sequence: TGCGCCAGCAGCCAAGCCTACCCCAATGAGCAGTTCTTC.

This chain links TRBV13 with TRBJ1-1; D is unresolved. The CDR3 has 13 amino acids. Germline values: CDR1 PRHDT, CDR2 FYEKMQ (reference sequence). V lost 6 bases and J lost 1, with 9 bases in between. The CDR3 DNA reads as TGTGCCAGCAGTCCTGTCCGGAACACTGAAGCTTTCTTT. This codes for CASSPVRNTEAFF.

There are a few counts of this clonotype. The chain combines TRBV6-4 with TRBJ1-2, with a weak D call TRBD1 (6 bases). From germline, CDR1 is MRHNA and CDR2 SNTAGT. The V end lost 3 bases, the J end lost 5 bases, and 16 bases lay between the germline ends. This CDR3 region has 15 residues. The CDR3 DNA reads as TGTGCCAGCAGTGAGGGGGGCAGTTCAGTGTATGGCTACACCTTC. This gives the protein CASSEGGSSVYGYTF.

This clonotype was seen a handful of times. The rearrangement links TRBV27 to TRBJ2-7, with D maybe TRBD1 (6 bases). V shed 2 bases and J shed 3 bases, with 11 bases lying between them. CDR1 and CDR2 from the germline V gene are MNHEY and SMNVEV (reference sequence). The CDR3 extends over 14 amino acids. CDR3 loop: CASSLGYRVYEQYF. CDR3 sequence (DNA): TGTGCCAGCAGTTTAGGATACAGGGTCTACGAGCAGTACTTC.

DNA for the CDR3: TGTGCCAGCAGTTTGCGGGGAGAAGCTGCCTACGAGCAGTACTTC. Its protein product is CASSLRGEAAYEQYF. This chain connects TRBV12-3 or TRBV12-4 to TRBJ2-7; possibly TRBD2 for D (6 bases). V was cut by 3 bases and J by 2 bases, with 14 bases left in between. The CDR3 has 15 amino acids.

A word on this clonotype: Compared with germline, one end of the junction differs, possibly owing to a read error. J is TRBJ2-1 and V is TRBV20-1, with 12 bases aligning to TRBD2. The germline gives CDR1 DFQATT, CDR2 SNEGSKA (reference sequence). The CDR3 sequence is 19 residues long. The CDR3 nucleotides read TGCAGTGCTAGATCCCCGACTAGCGGGAGTAGTCTACTCTACTATGAGCAGTTCTTC. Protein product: CSARSPTSGSSLLYYEQFF.

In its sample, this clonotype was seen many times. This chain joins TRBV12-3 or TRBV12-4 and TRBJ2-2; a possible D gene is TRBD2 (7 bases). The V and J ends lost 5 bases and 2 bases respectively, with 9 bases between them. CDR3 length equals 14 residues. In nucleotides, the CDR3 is TGTGCCAGCAGTAGCGGGACAAACACCGGGGAGCTGTTTTTT. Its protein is CASSSGTNTGELFF.

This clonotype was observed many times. CDR3 sequence: CASRAGRGAGEKLFF. The CDR3 nucleotides read TGTGCCAGCAGAGCCGGCAGGGGCGCTGGGGAAAAACTGTTTTTT. The chain employs TRBV7-8 and TRBJ1-4, with a possible D match to TRBD1 (6 bases). Trimming cost V 6 bases and J 8 bases, with 19 bases left between them. The CDR3 has 15 residues. Germline loops: CDR1 SGHVS, CDR2 FQNEAQ. Together with reference TRBV7-8 and TRBJ1-4, the CDR3 gives the full variable domain: GAGVSQSPRYKVAKRGQDVALRCDPISGHVSLFWYQQALGQGPEFLTYFQNEAQLDKSGLPSDRFFAERPEGSVSTLKIQRTQQEDSAVYLCASRAGRGAGEKLFFGSGTQLSVL.

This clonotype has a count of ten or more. The CDR3 loop reads CASSLASRQIFF. As DNA, the CDR3 is TGTGCCAGCAGCTTAGCGTCCCGGCAAATCTTCTTC. J is TRBJ2-1 and V is TRBV7-2; D unresolved. Per the germline V gene, CDR1 is SGHTA and CDR2 is FQGNSA. The CDR3 totals 12 residues. V lost 0 bases and J lost 16, with 13 bases in between. Variable domain in full (rest from reference TRBV7-2 and TRBJ2-1): GAGVSQSPSNKVTEKGKDVELRCDPISGHTALYWYRQSLGQGLEFLIYFQGNSAPDKSGLPSDRFSAERTGGSVSTLTIQRTQQEDSAVYLCASSLASRQIFFGPGTRLTVL.

Written as DNA, the CDR3 is TGTGCCAGCAGCTCCTCGGGGGGTCCCTACGAGCAGTACTTC. Its protein is CASSSSGGPYEQYF. J is TRBJ2-7 and V is TRBV7-9; 7 bases line up with TRBD2. Germline V lookup: CDR1 SEHNR, CDR2 FQNEAQ (reference sequence). This CDR3 region has 14 residues. J was trimmed by 2 bases and V by 4 bases; bases with no gene match: 5.

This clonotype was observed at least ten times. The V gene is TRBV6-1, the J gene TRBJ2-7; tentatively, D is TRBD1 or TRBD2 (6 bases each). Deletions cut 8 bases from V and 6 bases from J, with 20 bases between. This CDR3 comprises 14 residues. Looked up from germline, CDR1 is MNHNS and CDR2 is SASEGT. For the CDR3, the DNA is TGTGCCAGCGGTCACAAGCGGAGGGGGGCCGAGCAGTACTTC. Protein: CASGHKRRGAEQYF.

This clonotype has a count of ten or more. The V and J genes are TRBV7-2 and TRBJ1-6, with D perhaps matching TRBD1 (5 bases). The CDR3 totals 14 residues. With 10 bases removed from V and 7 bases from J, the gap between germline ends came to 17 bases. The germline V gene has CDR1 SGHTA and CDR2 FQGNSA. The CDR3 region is CAIPISGINSPLHF. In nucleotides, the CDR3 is TGTGCCATCCCCATCTCAGGGATCAATTCACCCCTCCACTTT.

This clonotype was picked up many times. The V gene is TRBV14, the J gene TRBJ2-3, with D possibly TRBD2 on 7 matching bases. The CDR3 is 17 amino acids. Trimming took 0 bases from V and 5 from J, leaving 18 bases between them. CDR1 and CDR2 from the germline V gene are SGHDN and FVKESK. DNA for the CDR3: TGTGCCAGCAGCCAAGAGTTGGGGGGGCCACGGAGAGATACGCAGTATTTT. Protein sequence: CASSQELGGPRRDTQYF.

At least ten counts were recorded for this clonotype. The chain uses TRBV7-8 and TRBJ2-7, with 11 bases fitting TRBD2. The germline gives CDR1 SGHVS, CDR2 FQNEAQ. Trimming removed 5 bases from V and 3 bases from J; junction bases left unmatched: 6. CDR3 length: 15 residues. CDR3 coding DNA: TGTGCCAGCAGCCCAAGACTAGCGGGAAGCTACGAGCAGTACTTC. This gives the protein CASSPRLAGSYEQYF.

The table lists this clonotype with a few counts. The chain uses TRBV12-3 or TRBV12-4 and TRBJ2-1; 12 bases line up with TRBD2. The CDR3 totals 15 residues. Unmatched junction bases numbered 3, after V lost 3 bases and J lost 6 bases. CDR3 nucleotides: TGTGCCAGCAGTTTGACTAGCGGGGGCCCCAATGAGCAGTTCTTC. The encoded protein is CASSLTSGGPNEQFF.

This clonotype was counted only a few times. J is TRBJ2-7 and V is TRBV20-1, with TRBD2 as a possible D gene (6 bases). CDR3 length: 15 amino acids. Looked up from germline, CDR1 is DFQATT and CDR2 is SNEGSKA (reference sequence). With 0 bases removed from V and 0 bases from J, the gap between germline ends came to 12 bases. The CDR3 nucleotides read TGCAGTGCTAGAGATAGGAGGGTCAGCTCCTACGAGCAGTACTTC. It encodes CSARDRRVSSYEQYF.

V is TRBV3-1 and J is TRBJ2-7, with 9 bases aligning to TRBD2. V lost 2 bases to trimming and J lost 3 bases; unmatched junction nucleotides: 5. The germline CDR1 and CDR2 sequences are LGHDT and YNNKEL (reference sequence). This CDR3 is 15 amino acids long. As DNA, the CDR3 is TGTGCCAGCAGCCAAAATAGACTAGCGGTCTACGAGCAGTACTTC. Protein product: CASSQNRLAVYEQYF.

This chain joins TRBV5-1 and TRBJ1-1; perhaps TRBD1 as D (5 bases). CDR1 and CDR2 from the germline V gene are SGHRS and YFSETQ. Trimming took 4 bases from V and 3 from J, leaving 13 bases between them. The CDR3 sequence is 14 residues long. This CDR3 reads CASSPEGWDTEAFF. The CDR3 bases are TGCGCCAGCAGCCCCGAGGGGTGGGACACTGAAGCTTTCTTT.

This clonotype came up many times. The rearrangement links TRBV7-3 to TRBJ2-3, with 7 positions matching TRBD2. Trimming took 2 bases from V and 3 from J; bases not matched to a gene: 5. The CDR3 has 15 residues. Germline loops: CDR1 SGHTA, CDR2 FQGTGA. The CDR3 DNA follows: TGTGCCAGCAGCTTAGGGGGGGGGAGGACAGATACGCAGTATTTT. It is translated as CASSLGGGRTDTQYF.

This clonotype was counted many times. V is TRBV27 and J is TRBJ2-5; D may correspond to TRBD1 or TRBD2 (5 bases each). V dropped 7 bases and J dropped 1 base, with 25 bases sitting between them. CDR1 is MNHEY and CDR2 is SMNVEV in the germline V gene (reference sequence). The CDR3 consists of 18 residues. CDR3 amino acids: CASTSSARALRVQETQYF. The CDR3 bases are TGTGCCAGCACCTCCTCGGCCAGGGCATTGAGGGTCCAAGAGACCCAGTACTTC.